This T cell receptor beta chain appears in the sequencing data of a study of blood T cell repertoires in COVID-19. For the study at large: Specimens from acute and convalescent COVID-19 originated in the United States, Italy and Spain.

Authors' analysis steps: Nucleated cell number was recorded as an estimate derived from reference gene primer amplification. Sequencing used immunoSEQ multiplex PCR; TCRdb keeps in-frame clones, though not all of them. D and trimming come from the DNA, and the V and J calls and clone size come from that table. The sample yields about 160,000 clones, approximately 92% seen once. Germline V gene data show CDR1 as LGHDT and CDR2 as YNNKEL (reference sequence). V lost 0 bases, J lost 8 bases, and 7 bases lay in between. This CDR3 has 13 residues. This TCR derives from a woman in her fifties or sixties with acute or convalescent COVID-19. The sequenced sample was peripheral blood. The V gene is TRBV3-1 (or the pseudogene TRBV3-2), the J gene TRBJ1-4, with D uncertain. The CDR3 is CASSQEKREKLFF. CDR3 nucleotides: TGTGCCAGCAGCCAAGAGAAGAGGGAAAAACTGTTTTTT.